These T cell receptor beta chains were read from a single sample in a study of PD-1 blockade in mismatch repair-deficient tumors. Data came from immunoSEQ multiplex PCR; TCRdb stores just in-frame clones and leaves some out. The sample consists of about 68,000 clones, approximately 78% of them appearing once. Source: peripheral blood, taken 2 weeks after starting pembrolizumab. These receptors were taken from an adult with mismatch repair-deficient cancer. Each CDR3 is given with its conserved first and last residue. The order of the fields is clone size, J gene, D gene, V gene, CDR3 protein, CDR3 DNA. The D gene is left open where the match is weak. Part of the rows lack a size; the others show once, few, many or a class for expanded clones.

NA	TRBJ2-7	TRBD1	TRBV19	CASSAWTGDEQYF	TGTGCCAGTAGTGCCTGGACAGGGGACGAGCAGTACTTC
NA	TRBJ2-1	TRBD1	TRBV5-8	CASSLEQGSYNEQFF	TGTGCCAGCAGCTTGGAACAGGGGTCCTACAATGAGCAGTTCTTC
NA	TRBJ2-5	NA	TRBV30	CAWNRQAATQYF	TGTGCCTGGAACCGCCAGGCGGCGACCCAGTACTTC
NA	TRBJ2-5	NA	TRBV7-3	CASSLNGRGVGETQYF	TGTGCCAGCAGCTTAAACGGCAGGGGAGTGGGAGAGACCCAGTACTTC
NA	TRBJ2-1	TRBD2	TRBV5-1	CASSPRPGTSDNEQFF	TGCGCCAGCAGCCCCCGACCCGGGACTAGTGACAATGAGCAGTTCTTC
NA	TRBJ2-5	TRBD2	TRBV5-5	CASSFLTSGKETQYF	TGTGCCAGCAGCTTCCTAACTAGCGGAAAAGAGACCCAGTACTTC
NA	TRBJ2-3	TRBD2	TRBV7-3	CASSLTWSEGLAFTDTQYF	TGTGCCAGCAGCTTAACGTGGAGTGAGGGACTAGCTTTCACAGATACGCAGTATTTT
NA	TRBJ2-7	TRBD2	TRBV10-3	CAISAETSGTYEQYF	TGTGCCATCAGTGCCGAGACTAGCGGGACCTACGAGCAGTACTTC
NA	TRBJ2-7	NA	TRBV7-2	CASSFYRTAEQYF	TGTGCCAGCAGCTTCTACCGGACCGCGGAGCAGTACTTC
NA	TRBJ1-5	TRBD1	TRBV2	CASTGTGNQPQHF	TGTGCCAGCACCGGGACAGGGAATCAGCCCCAGCATTTT
NA	TRBJ2-1	NA	TRBV7-9	CASSLGGGSYNEQFF	TGTGCCAGCAGCTTAGGGGGTGGGTCCTACAATGAGCAGTTCTTC
NA	TRBJ2-3	TRBD2	TRBV29-1	CSAGDGPGGTLSTDTQYF	TGCAGCGCCGGGGATGGCCCGGGGGGAACGCTTAGCACAGATACGCAGTATTTT
NA	TRBJ2-2	TRBD1	TRBV7-3	CASSPRTGETGELFF	TGTGCCAGCAGCCCAAGGACAGGGGAAACCGGGGAGCTGTTTTTT
NA	TRBJ2-7	NA	TRBV9	CASSVNRDPREQYF	TGTGCCAGCAGCGTCAACCGGGACCCCAGAGAGCAGTACTTC
NA	TRBJ1-1	NA	TRBV5-1	CASSLASRGARNTEAFF	TGCGCCAGCAGCTTGGCATCACGGGGGGCGCGTAACACTGAAGCTTTCTTT
NA	TRBJ2-1	NA	TRBV6-6	CASSYGFEASNEQFF	TGTGCCAGCAGTTACGGCTTCGAGGCCAGTAATGAGCAGTTCTTC
once	TRBJ1-5	TRBD1	TRBV9	CASSVGTGGGNQPQHF	TGTGCCAGCAGCGTAGGGACAGGCGGGGGCAATCAGCCCCAGCATTTT
few	TRBJ2-1	NA	TRBV27	CASSLRGTSSFYNEQFF	TGTGCCAGCAGTTTACGCGGAACTAGCAGTTTCTACAATGAGCAGTTCTTC
few	TRBJ1-2	NA	TRBV11-1	CASSPSDSYGYTF	TGTGCCAGCAGCCCTTCGGACAGCTATGGCTACACCTTC
NA	TRBJ1-3	NA	TRBV6-6	CASSYLGHPSGNTIYF	TGTGCCAGCAGCTACCTCGGACACCCCTCTGGAAACACCATATATTTT
few	TRBJ1-2	NA	TRBV19	CASSDGTNYGYTF	TGTGCCAGTAGTGATGGGACAAACTATGGCTACACCTTC
NA	TRBJ2-5	NA	TRBV29-1	CSVDGWGSQYF	TGCAGCGTTGACGGCTGGGGTAGCCAGTACTTC
NA	TRBJ1-1	TRBD1	TRBV6-5	CASSPGTGGFTEAFF	TGTGCCAGCAGTCCCGGGACAGGGGGCTTCACTGAAGCTTTCTTT
NA	TRBJ1-5	NA	TRBV7-9	CASSAGTTGPQHF	TGTGCCAGCAGCGCCGGGACCACGGGACCCCAGCATTTT
NA	TRBJ1-3	NA	TRBV19	CASSDETFSGNTIYF	TGTGCCAGTAGTGACGAAACGTTCTCTGGAAACACCATATATTTT
NA	TRBJ2-7	NA	TRBV11-2	CASSPVGGSLEQYF	TGTGCCAGCAGCCCGGTTGGGGGCTCTTTGGAGCAGTACTTC
NA	TRBJ2-5	TRBD2	TRBV7-6	CASSLVAGDGLKTQYF	TGTGCCAGCAGCTTAGTAGCGGGAGATGGTTTGAAGACCCAGTACTTC
NA	TRBJ2-2	NA	TRBV9	CASSVARSGELFF	TGTGCCAGCAGCGTAGCGCGTTCCGGGGAGCTGTTTTTT
few	TRBJ2-1	TRBD2	TRBV18	CASSNTDQVGTSFDEQFF	TGTGCCAGCTCAAACACAGACCAAGTCGGGACTAGTTTCGATGAGCAGTTCTTC
once	TRBJ2-1	NA	TRBV21-1	CASTQTLREGLNEQFF	TGTGCCAGCACACAAACGTTGCGGGAGGGCCTCAATGAGCAGTTCTTC
NA	TRBJ2-5	NA	TRBV9	CASSVRGAGKETQYF	TGTGCCAGCAGCGTACGGGGCGCGGGTAAGGAGACCCAGTACTTC
few	TRBJ1-5	NA	TRBV15	CATSRDVRVPGSAQHF	TGTGCCACCAGCAGAGATGTGAGGGTTCCCGGATCAGCCCAGCATTTT
NA	TRBJ2-7	NA	TRBV28	CASSLSGYPNYNYEQYF	TGTGCCAGCAGTTTATCGGGTTACCCGAATTATAACTACGAGCAGTACTTC
many	TRBJ2-7	TRBD2	TRBV7-3	CASSSQAGGGYEQYF	TGTGCCAGCAGCTCGCAAGCGGGAGGGGGGTACGAGCAGTACTTC